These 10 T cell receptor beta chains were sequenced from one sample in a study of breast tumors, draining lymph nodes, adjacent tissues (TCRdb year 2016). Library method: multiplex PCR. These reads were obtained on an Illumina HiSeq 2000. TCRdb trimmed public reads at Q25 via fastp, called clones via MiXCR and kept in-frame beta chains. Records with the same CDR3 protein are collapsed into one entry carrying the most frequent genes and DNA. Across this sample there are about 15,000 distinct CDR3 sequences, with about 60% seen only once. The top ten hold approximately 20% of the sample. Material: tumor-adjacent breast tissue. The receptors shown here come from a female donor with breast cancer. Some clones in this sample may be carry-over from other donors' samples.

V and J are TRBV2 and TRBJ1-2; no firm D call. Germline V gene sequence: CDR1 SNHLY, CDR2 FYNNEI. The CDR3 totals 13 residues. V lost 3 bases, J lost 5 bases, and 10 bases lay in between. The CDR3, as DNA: TGTGCCAGCAGTGAGGGTGGGGATTATGGCTACACCTTC. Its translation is CASSEGGDYGYTF.

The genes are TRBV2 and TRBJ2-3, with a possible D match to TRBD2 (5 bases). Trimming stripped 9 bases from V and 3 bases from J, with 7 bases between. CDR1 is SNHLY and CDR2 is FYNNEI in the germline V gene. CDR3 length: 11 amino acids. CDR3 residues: CARGATDTQYF. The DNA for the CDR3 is TGTGCCAGGGGAGCGACAGATACGCAGTATTTT.

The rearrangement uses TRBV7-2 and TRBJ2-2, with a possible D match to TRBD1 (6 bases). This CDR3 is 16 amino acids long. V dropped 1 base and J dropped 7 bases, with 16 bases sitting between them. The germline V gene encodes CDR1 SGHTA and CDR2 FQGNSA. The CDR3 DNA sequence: TGTGCCAGCAGCTTAGGAACAGGGTTGTACATCGGGGAGCTGTTTTTT. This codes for CASSLGTGLYIGELFF.

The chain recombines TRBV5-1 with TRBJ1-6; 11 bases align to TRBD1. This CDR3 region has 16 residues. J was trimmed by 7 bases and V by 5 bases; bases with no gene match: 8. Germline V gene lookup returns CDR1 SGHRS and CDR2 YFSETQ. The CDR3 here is CASSFYRDRGNSPLHF. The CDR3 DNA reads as TGCGCCAGCAGTTTTTACCGGGACAGGGGGAATTCACCCCTCCACTTT.

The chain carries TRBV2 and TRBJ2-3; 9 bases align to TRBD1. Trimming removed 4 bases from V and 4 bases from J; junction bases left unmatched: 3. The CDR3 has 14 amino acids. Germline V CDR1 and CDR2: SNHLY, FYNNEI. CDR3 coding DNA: TGTGCCAGCAGTGGACAGGGGGGACCAGATACGCAGTATTTT. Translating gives CASSGQGGPDTQYF.

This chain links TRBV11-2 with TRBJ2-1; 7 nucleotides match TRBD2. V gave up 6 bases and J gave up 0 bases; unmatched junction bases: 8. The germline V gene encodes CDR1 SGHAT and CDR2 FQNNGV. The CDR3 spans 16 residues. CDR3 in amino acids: CASRGSSGSSYNEQFF. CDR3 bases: TGTGCCAGCAGGGGGTCTAGCGGAAGCTCCTACAATGAGCAGTTCTTC.

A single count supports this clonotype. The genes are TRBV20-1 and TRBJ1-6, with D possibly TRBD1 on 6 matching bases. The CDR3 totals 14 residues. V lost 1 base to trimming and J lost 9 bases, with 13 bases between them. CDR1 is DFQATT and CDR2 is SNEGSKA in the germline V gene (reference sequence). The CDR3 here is CSARGGPGVSPLHF. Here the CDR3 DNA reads TGCAGTGCTAGAGGGGGGCCCGGAGTTTCACCCCTCCACTTT.

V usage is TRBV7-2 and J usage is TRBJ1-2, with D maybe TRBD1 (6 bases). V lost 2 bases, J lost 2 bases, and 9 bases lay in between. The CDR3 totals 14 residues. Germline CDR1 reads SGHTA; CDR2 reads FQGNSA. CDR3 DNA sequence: TGTGCCAGCAGCTTACAGGGGCGGAACTATGGCTACACCTTC. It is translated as CASSLQGRNYGYTF. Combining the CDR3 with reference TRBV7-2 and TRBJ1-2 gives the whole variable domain GAGVSQSPSNKVTEKGKDVELRCDPISGHTALYWYRQSLGQGLEFLIYFQGNSAPDKSGLPSDRFSAERTGGSVSTLTIQRTQQEDSAVYLCASSLQGRNYGYTFGSGTRLTVV.

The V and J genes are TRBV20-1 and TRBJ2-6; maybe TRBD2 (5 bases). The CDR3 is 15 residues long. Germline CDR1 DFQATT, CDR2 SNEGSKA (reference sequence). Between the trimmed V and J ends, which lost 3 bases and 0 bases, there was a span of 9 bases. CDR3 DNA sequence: TGCAGTGCTAGGGTGGGGAGCTCTGGGGCCAACGTCCTGACTTTC. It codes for CSARVGSSGANVLTF.

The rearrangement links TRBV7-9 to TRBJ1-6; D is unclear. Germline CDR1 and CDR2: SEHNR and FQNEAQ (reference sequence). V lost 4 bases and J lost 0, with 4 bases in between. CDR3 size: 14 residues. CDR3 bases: TGTGCCAGCAGCTCCAACTCCTATAATTCACCCCTCCACTTT. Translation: CASSSNSYNSPLHF.